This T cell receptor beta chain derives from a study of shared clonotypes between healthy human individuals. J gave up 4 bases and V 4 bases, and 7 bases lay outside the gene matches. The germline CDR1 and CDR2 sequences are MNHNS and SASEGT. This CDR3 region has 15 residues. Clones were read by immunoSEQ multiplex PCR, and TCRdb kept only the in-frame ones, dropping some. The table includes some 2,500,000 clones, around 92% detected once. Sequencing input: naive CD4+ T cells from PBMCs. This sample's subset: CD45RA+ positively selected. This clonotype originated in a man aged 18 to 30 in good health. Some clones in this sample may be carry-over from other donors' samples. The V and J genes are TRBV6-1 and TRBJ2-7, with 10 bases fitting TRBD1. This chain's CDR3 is CASSGTGGEWYEQYF. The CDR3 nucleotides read TGTGCCAGCAGTGGGACAGGGGGGGAATGGTACGAGCAGTACTTC.